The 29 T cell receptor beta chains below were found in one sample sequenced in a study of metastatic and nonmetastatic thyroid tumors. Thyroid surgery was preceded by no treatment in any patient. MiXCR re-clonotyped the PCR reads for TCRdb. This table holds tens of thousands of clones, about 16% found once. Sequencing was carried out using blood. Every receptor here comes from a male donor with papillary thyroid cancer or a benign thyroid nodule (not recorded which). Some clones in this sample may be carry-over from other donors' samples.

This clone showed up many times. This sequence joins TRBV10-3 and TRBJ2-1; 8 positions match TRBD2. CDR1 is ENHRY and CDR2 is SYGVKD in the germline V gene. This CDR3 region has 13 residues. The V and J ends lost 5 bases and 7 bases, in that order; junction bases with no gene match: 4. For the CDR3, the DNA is TGTGCCATCAGTTTTAGCGGGACTAATGAGCAGTTCTTC. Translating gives CAISFSGTNEQFF.

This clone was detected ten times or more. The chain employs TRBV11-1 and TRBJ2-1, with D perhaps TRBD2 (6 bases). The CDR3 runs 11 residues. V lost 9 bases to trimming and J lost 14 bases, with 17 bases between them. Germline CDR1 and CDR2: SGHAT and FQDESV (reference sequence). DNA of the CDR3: TGTGCCAGTTCCCCGGGAGAGGAGAAGTTCTTC. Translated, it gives CASSPGEEKFF.

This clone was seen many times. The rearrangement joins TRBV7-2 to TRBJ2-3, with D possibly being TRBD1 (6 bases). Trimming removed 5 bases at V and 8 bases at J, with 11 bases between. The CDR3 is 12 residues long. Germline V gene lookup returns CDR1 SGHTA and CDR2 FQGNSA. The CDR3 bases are TGTGCCAGCAGCCAGGACAGCCCTACGCAGTATTTT. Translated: CASSQDSPTQYF.

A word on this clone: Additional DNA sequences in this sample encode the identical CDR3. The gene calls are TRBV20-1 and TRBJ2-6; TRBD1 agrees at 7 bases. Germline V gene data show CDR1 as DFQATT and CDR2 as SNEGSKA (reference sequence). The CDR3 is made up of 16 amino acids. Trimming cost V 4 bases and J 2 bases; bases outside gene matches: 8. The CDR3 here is CSAIFEGATGANVLTF. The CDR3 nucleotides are TGCAGTGCTATTTTTGAGGGGGCCACTGGGGCCAACGTCCTGACTTTC.

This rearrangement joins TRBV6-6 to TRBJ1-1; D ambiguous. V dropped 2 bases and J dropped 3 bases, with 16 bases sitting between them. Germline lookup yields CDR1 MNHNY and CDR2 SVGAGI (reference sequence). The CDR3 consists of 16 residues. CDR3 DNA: TGTGCCAGCAGTTACATGTTCGCGGGGAGGTACACTGAAGCTTTCTTT. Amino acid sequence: CASSYMFAGRYTEAFF.

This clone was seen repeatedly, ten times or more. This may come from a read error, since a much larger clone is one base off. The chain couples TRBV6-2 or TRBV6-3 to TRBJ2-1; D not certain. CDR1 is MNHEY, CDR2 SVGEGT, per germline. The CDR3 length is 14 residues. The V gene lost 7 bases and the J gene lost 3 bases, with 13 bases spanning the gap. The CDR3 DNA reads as TGTGCCAGCATCCTGGAGATCGGCTACAATGAGCAGTTCTTC. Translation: CASILEIGYNEQFF.

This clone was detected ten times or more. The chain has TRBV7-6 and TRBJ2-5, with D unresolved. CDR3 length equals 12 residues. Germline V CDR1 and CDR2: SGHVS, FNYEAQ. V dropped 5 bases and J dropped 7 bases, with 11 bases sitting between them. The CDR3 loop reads CASSPGLGTQYF. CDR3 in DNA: TGTGCCAGCAGCCCCGGCCTGGGGACCCAGTACTTC.

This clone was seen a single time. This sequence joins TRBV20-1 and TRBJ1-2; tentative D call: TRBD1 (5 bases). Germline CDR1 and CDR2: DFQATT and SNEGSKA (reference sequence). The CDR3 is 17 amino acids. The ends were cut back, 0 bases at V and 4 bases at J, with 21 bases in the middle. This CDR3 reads CSARDPNGGGLLYGYTF. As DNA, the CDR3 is TGCAGTGCTAGAGACCCCAATGGCGGGGGACTTCTCTATGGCTACACCTTC.

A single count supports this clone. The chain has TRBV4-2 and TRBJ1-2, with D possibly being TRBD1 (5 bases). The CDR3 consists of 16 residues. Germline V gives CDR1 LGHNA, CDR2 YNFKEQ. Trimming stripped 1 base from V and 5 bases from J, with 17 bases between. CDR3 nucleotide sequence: TGTGCCAGCAGCCAAGTTGAATGGGGCAGGACTTATGGCTACACCTTC. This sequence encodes CASSQVEWGRTYGYTF.

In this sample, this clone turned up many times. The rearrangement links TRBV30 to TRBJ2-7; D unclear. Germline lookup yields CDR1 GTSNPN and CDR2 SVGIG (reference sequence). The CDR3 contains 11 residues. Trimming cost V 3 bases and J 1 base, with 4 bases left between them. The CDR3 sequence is CAWSTSYEQYF. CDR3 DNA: TGTGCCTGGAGCACTTCCTACGAGCAGTACTTC.

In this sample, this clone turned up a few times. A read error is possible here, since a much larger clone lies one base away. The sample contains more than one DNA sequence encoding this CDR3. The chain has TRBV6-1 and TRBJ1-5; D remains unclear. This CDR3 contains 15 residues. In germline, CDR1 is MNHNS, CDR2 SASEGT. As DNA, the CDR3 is TGTGTCAGCAGTTTGGAGGGTTCGGGCAATCAGCCCCAGCATTTT. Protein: CVSSLEGSGNQPQHF.

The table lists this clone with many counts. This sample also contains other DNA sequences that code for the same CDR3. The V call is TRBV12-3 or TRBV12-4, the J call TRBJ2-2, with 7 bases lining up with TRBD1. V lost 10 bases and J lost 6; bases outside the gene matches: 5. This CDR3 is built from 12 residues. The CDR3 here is CANSQGAGELFF. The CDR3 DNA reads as TGTGCCAACAGCCAGGGGGCCGGGGAGCTGTTTTTT.

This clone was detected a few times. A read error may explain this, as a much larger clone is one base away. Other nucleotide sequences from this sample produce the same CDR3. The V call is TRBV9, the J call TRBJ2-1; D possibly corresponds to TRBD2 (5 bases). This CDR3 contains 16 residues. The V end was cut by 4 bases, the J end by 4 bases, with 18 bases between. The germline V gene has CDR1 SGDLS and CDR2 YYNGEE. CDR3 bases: TGTGCCAGCAGCCCACCTCTAGCTGGGGTATACAATGAGCAGTTCTTC. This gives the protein CASSPPLAGVYNEQFF.

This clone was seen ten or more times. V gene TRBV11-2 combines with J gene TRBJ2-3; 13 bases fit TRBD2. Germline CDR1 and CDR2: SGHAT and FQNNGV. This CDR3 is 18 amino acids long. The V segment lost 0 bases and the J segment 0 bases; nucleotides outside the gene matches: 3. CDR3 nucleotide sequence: TGTGCCAGCAGCTTAGATTGGGGACTAGCGGGGAGCACAGATACGCAGTATTTT. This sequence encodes CASSLDWGLAGSTDTQYF.

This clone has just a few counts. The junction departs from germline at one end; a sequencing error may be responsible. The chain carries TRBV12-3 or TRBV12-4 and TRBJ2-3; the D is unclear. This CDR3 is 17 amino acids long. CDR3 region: CSSSLVNYRQGTDTQYF. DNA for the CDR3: TGTTCCAGCAGTTTAGTGAACTATCGGCAAGGGACAGATACGCAGTATTTT.

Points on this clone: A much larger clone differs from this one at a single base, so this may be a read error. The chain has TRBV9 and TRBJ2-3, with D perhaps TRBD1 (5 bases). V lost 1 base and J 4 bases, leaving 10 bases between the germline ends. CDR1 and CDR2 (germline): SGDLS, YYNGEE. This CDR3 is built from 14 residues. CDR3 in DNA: TGTGCCAGCAGCGTATCTGGGGCGTCAGATACGCAGTATTTT. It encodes CASSVSGASDTQYF. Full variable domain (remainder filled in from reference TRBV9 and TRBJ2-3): DSGVTQTPKHLITATGQRVTLRCSPRSGDLSVYWYQQSLDQGLQFLIQYYNGEERAKGNILERFSAQQFPDLHSELNLSSLELGDSALYFCASSVSGASDTQYFGPGTRLTVL.

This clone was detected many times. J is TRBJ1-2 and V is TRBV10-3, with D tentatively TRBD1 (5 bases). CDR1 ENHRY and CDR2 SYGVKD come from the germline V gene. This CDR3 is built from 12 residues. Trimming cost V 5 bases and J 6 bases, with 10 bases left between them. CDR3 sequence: CAISRGEDGYTF. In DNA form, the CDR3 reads TGTGCCATCAGTAGGGGCGAGGATGGCTACACCTTC.

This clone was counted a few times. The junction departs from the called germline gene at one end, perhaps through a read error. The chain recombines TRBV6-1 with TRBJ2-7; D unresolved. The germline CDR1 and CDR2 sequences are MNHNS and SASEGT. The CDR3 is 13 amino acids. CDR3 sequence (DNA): TGTGCCAGCAGTGATCCTCCGGGCTACGATCAGTACTTC. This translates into CASSDPPGYDQYF.

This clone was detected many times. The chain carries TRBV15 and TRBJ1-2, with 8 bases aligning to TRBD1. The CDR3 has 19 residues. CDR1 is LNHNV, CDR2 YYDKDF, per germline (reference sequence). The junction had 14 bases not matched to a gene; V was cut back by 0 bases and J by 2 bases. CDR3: CATSRDYGRDRGRNYGYTF. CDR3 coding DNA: TGTGCCACCAGCAGAGATTATGGGCGTGACAGGGGAAGAAACTATGGCTACACCTTC.

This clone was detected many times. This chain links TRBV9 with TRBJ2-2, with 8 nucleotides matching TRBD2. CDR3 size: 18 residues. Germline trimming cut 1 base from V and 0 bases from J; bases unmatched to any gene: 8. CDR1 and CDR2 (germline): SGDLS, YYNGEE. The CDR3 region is CASSVTGGRGPNTGELFF. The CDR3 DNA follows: TGTGCCAGCAGCGTAACGGGGGGGCGGGGCCCGAACACCGGGGAGCTGTTTTTT.

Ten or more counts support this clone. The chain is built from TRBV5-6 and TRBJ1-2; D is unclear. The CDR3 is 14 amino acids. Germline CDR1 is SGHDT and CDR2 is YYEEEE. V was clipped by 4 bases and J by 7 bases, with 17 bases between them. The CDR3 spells CASSREALFGGYTF. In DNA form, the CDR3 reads TGTGCCAGCAGCAGGGAGGCGCTATTTGGTGGCTACACCTTC. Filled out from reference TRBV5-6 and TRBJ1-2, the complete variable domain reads DAGVTQSPTHLIKTRGQQVTLRCSPKSGHDTVSWYQQALGQGPQFIFQYYEEEERQRGNFPDRFSGHQFPNYSSELNVNALLLGDSALYLCASSREALFGGYTFGSGTRLTVV.

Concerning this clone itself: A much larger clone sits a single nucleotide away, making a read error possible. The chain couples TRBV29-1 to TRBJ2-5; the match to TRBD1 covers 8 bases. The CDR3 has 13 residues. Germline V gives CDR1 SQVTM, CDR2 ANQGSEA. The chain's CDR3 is CSVTTGATRTQDF. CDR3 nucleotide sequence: TGCAGCGTTACGACAGGGGCCACCCGGACCCAGGACTTC.

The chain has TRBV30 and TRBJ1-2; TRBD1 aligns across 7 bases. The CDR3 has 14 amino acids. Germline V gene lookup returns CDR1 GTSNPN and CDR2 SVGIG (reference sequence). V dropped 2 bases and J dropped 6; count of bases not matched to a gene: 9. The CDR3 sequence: CAWSPQGERDGYTF. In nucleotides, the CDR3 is TGTGCCTGGAGTCCTCAGGGGGAACGGGATGGCTACACCTTC.

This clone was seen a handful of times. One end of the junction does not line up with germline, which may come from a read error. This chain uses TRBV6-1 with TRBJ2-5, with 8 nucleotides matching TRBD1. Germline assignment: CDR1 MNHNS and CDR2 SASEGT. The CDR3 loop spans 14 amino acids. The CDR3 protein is CVSSEGQVWETQYF. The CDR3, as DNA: TGTGTCAGCAGTGAGGGACAGGTGTGGGAGACCCAGTACTTC.

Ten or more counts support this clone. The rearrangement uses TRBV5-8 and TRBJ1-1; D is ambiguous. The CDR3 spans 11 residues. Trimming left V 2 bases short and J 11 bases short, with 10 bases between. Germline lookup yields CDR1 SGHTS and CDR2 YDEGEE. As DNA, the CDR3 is TGTGCCAGCAGCTTTGGGTTTTCTGCTTTCTTT. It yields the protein CASSFGFSAFF.

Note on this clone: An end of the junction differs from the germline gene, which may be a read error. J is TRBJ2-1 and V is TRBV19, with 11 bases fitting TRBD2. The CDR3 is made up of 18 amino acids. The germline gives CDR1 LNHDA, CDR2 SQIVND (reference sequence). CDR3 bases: TGTGCCAGTAGTAAGGGGCGGGGACTAGCGGTCCTCGGGAATGAGCAGCTCTTC. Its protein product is CASSKGRGLAVLGNEQLF.

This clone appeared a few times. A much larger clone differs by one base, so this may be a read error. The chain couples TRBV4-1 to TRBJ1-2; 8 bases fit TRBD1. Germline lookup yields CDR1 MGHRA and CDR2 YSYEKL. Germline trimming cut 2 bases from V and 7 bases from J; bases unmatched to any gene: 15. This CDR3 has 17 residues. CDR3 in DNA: TGCGCCAGCAGCCAAACCCAACAGGGGGGAAACTACTGTGGCTACACCTTC. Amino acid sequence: CASSQTQQGGNYCGYTF.

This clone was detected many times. CDR3 bases: TGCAGTGCTACACCACTCCAACAGGAAGCCCAAGAGACCCAGTACTTC. Residues: CSATPLQQEAQETQYF. The rearrangement uses TRBV20-1 and TRBJ2-5, with D possibly TRBD1 on 5 matching bases. Germline CDR1 reads DFQATT; CDR2 reads SNEGSKA (reference sequence). CDR3 size: 16 residues. Deletions cut 4 bases from V and 1 base from J, with 19 bases between.

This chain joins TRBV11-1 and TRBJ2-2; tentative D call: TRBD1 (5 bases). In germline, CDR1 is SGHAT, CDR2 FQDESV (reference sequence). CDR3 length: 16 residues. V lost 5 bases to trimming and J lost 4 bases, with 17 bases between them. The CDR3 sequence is CASSPRTPRGTGELFF. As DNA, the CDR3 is TGTGCCAGCAGCCCCCGGACACCTAGGGGCACCGGGGAGCTGTTTTTT.